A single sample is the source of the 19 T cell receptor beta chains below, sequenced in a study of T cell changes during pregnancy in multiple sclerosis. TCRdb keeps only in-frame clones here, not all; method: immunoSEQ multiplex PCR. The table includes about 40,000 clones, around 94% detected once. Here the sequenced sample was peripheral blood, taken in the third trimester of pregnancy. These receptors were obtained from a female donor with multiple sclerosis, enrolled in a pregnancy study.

The CDR3 loop is CASSGLNVNYGYTF. The DNA for the CDR3 is TGTGCCAGCAGTGGACTGAATGTTAACTATGGCTACACCTTC. The V and J genes are TRBV27 and TRBJ1-2; D is uncertain. Germline CDR1 MNHEY, CDR2 SMNVEV (reference sequence). Trimming took off 5 bases at V and 1 base at J, with 11 bases between the two ends. CDR3 length: 14 amino acids.

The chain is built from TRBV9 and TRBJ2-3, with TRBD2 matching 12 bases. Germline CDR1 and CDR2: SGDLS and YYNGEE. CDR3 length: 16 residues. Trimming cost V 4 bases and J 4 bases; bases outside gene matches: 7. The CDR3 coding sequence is TGTGCCAGCAGCCAAATGACTAGCGGGAGCCCAGATACGCAGTATTTT. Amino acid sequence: CASSQMTSGSPDTQYF.

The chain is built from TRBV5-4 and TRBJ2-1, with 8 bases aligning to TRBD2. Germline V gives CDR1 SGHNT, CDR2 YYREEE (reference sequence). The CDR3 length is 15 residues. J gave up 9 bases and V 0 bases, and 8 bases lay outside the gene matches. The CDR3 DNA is TGTGCCAGCAGCTTGGGCGGGAGGTCCTATTTTGAGCAGTTCTTC. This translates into CASSLGGRSYFEQFF.

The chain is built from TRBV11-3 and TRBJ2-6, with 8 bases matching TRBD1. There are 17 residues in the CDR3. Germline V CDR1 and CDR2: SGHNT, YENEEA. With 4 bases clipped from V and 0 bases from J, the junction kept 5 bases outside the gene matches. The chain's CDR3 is CASSSGTGYSGANVLTF. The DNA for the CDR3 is TGTGCCAGCAGCTCCGGGACAGGTTACTCTGGGGCCAACGTCCTGACTTTC.

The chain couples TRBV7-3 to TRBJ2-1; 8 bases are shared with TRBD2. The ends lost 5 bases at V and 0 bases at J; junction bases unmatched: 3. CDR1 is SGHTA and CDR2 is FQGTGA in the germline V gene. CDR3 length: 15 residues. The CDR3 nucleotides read TGTGCCAGCAGCCGAGCGGGGGTCTCCTACAATGAGCAGTTCTTC. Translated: CASSRAGVSYNEQFF.

CDR3 bases: TGTGCCAGCAGCCAAAACACGGGACTCATCGTTACCCACGAGCAGTACTTC. Translating gives CASSQNTGLIVTHEQYF. This chain connects TRBV13 to TRBJ2-7; a weak D match, TRBD2 (6 bases). The V end lost 5 bases, the J end lost 5 bases, and 25 bases lay between the germline ends. The CDR3 sequence is 17 residues long. Looked up from germline, CDR1 is PRHDT and CDR2 is FYEKMQ (reference sequence). The full variable domain, completed using reference TRBV13 and TRBJ2-7, is AAGVIQSPRHLIKEKRETATLKCYPIPRHDTVYWYQQGPGQDPQFLISFYEKMQSDKGSIPDRFSAQQFSDYHSELNMSSLELGDSALYFCASSQNTGLIVTHEQYFGPGTRLTVT.

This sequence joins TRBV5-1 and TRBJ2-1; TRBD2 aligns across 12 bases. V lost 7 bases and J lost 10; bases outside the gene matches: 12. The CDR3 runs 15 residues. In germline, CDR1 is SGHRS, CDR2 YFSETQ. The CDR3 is CASGLGLAGFNEQFF. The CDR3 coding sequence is TGCGCCAGCGGCCTAGGACTAGCGGGATTCAACGAGCAGTTCTTC.

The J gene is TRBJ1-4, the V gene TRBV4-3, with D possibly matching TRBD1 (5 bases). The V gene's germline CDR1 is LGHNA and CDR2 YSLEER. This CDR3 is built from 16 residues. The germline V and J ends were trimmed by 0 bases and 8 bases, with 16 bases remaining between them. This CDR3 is CASSQDEAGLEEKLFF. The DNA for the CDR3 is TGCGCCAGCAGCCAAGATGAAGCAGGGTTGGAAGAAAAACTGTTTTTT.

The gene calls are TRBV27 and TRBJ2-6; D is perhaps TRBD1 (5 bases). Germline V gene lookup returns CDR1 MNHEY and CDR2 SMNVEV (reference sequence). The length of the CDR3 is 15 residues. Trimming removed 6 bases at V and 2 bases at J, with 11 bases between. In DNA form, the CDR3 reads TGTGCCAGCAGCCCCAGACAGACTGGGGCCAACGTCCTGACTTTC. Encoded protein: CASSPRQTGANVLTF.

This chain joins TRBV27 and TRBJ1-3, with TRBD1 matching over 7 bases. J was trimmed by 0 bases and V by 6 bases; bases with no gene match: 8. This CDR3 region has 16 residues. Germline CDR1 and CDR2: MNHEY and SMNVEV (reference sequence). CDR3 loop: CASSPRQGISGNTIYF. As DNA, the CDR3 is TGTGCCAGCAGCCCACGACAGGGCATCTCTGGAAACACCATATATTTT.

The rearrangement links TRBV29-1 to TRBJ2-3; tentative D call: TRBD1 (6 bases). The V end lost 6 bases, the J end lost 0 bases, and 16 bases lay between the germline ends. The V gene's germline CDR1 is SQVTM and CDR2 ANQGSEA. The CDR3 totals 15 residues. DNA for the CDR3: TGCAGCGTCGAGGGGGATAAGACTAGCACAGATACGCAGTATTTT. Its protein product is CSVEGDKTSTDTQYF.

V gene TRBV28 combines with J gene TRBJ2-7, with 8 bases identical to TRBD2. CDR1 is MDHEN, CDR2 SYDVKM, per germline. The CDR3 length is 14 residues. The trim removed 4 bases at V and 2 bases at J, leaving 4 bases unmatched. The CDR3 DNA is TGTGCCAGCAGTTCGGGCGGGGGGACCTACGAGCAGTACTTC. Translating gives CASSSGGGTYEQYF.

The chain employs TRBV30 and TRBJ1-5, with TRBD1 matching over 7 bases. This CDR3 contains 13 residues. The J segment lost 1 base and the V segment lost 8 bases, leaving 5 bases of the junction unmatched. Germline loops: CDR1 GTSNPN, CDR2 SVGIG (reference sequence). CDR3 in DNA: TGTGCCGGGGCGACAGGGAGCAATCAGCCCCAGCATTTT. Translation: CAGATGSNQPQHF.

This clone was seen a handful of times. The CDR3 nucleotides are TGTGCCAGTGGGGGACAGGCCGGGGCTAACTATGGCTACACCTTC. As protein: CASGGQAGANYGYTF. The chain joins TRBV2 to TRBJ1-2; 8 nucleotides match TRBD1. The CDR3 is made up of 15 amino acids. The germline CDR1 and CDR2 sequences are SNHLY and FYNNEI. J was trimmed by 0 bases and V by 9 bases; bases with no gene match: 9.

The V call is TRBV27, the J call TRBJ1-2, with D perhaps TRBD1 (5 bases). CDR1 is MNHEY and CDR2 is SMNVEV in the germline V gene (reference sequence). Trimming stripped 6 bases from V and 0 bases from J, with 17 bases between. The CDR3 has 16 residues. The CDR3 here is CASSPEGAPTNYGYTF. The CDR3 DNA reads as TGTGCCAGCAGCCCCGAAGGGGCACCAACTAACTATGGCTACACCTTC.

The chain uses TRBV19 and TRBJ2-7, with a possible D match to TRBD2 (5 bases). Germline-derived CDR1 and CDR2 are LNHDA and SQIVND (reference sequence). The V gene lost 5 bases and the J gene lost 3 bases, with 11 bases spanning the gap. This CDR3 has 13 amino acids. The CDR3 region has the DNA TGTGCCAGTAGTGGAAACCGGGGCTACGAGCAGTACTTC. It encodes CASSGNRGYEQYF.

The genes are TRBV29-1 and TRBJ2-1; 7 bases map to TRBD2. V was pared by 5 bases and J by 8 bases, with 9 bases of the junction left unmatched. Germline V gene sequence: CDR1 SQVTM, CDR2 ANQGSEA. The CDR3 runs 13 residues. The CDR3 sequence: CSVSPSGEDEQFF. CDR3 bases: TGCAGCGTTTCCCCTAGCGGAGAGGATGAGCAGTTCTTC.

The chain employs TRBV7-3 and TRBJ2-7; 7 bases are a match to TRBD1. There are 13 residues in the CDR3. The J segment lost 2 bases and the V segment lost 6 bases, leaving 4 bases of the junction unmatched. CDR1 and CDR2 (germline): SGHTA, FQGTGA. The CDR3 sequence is CASRQGQTYEQYF. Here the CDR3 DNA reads TGTGCCAGCAGACAGGGACAGACCTACGAGCAGTACTTC. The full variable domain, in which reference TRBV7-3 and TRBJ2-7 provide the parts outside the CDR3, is GAGVSQTPSNKVTEKGKYVELRCDPISGHTALYWYRQSLGQGPEFLIYFQGTGAADDSGLPNDRFFAVRPEGSVSTLKIQRTERGDSAVYLCASRQGQTYEQYFGPGTRLTVT.

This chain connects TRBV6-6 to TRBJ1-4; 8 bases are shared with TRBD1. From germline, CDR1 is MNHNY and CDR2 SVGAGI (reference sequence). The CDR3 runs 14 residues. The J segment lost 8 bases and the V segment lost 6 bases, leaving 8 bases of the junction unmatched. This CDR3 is CASSRDRGGEKLFF. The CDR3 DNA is TGTGCCAGCAGCCGCGACAGGGGAGGCGAAAAACTGTTTTTT.